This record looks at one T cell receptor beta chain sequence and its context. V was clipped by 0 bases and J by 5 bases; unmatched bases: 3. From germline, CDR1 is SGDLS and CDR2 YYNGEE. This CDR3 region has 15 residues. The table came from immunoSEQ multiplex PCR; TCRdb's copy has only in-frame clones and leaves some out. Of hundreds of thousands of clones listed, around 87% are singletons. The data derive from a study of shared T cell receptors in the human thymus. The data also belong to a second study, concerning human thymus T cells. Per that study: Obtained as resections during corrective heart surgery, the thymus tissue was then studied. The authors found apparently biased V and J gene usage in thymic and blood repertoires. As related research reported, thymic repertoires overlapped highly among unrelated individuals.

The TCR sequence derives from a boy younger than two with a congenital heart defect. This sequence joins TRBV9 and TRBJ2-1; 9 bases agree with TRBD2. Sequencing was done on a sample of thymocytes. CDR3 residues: CASSVATSGHNEQFF. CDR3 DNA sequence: TGTGCCAGCAGCGTAGCTACTAGCGGGCACAATGAGCAGTTCTTC.